The T cell receptor (beta chain) under discussion was sequenced for a study of cytomegalovirus exposure and HLA in healthy donors. This clone appeared a few times. V shed 8 bases and J 5 bases; nucleotides not matched to a gene: 7. The CDR3 is made up of 13 amino acids. From germline, CDR1 is MNHEY and CDR2 SVGAGI. The primer mix had 60 Vbeta and 13 Jbeta primers. Repertoires were generated with immunoSEQ multiplex PCR, while TCRdb's copy carries only in-frame clones and drops some. The table includes 75,000 to 100,000 clones, about 77% detected once. This TCR was recovered from a man between 35 and 55 years old in good health and CMV-seronegative. The sample taken for sequencing was PBMCs. The chain combines TRBV6-5 with TRBJ2-3, with 7 nucleotides matching TRBD1. CDR3 bases: TGTGCCAGCCACAGGGGAAACCTAGATACGCAGTATTTT. This translates into CASHRGNLDTQYF.